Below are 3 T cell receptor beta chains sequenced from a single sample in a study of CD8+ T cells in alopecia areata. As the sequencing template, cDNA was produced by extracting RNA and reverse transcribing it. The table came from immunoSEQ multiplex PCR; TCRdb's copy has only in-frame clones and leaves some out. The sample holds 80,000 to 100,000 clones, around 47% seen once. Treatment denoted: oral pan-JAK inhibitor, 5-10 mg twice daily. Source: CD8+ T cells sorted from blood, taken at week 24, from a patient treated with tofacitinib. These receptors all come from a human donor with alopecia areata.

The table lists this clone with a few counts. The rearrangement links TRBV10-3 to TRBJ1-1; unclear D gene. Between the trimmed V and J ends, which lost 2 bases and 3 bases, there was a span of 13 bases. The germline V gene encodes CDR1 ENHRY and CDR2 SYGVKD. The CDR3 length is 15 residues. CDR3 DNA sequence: TGTGCCATCAGTGAGAGTGACACCTGGGACACTGAAGCTTTCTTT. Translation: CAISESDTWDTEAFF.

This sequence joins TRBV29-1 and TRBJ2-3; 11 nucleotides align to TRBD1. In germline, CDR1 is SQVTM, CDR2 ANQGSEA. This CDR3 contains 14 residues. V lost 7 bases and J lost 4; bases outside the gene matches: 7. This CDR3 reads CSDLDRGLSDTQYF. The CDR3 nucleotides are TGCAGCGACCTGGACAGGGGGCTTTCAGATACGCAGTATTTT.

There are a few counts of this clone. The CDR3 region is CASSEFAGAREQYF. The CDR3 coding sequence is TGTGCCAGCAGTGAATTCGCGGGAGCACGAGAGCAGTACTTC. The V gene is TRBV25-1, the J gene TRBJ2-7, with 7 nucleotides matching TRBD2. This CDR3 is 14 amino acids long. V lost 1 base and J lost 7; bases outside the gene matches: 7. Germline CDR1 and CDR2: MGHDK and SYGVNS.